Below, 16 T cell receptor beta chains from the same sample are listed, as sequenced in a study of blood T cell repertoires in COVID-19. Here immunoSEQ multiplex PCR was the method, and the copy in TCRdb shows in-frame clones only, minus some. The table shows about 180,000 clones, with roughly nine tenths occurring only once. Sequencing used peripheral blood. The source is a man between 18 and 29 years old who had recovered from COVID-19.

CDR3 sequence: CASSRLGPATGLNTGELFF. DNA of the CDR3: TGTGCCAGCAGCCGTCTTGGGCCCGCTACGGGACTCAACACCGGGGAGCTGTTTTTT. The chain recombines TRBV7-9 with TRBJ2-2; weak D call: TRBD2 (6 bases). The germline V and J ends were trimmed by 5 bases and 2 bases, with 24 bases remaining between them. Germline V gives CDR1 SEHNR, CDR2 FQNEAQ (reference sequence). This CDR3 region has 19 residues.

The genes are TRBV3-1 (or the pseudogene TRBV3-2) and TRBJ2-5, with 9 bases matching TRBD2. Looked up from germline, CDR1 is LGHDT and CDR2 is YNNKEL (reference sequence). This CDR3 region has 16 residues. V was clipped by 3 bases and J by 5 bases; unmatched bases: 10. CDR3: CASSHVTSGIVETQYF. Written as DNA, the CDR3 is TGTGCCAGCAGCCACGTGACTAGCGGCATCGTTGAGACCCAGTACTTC.

The chain combines TRBV19 with TRBJ2-1; TRBD2 matches 7 bases. CDR1 and CDR2 from the germline V gene are LNHDA and SQIVND (reference sequence). Unmatched junction bases numbered 5, after V lost 1 base and J lost 5 bases. The CDR3 consists of 15 residues. CDR3 sequence: CASSIGGSRNNEQFF. The DNA of the CDR3 is TGTGCCAGTAGTATAGGCGGGAGCCGAAACAATGAGCAGTTCTTC.

This clone was observed once. J is TRBJ1-5 and V is TRBV7-2; 10 bases match TRBD1. The CDR3 is 18 residues long. The V gene end was trimmed by 1 base and the J gene end by 3 bases; junction bases not matched to a gene: 9. CDR1 is SGHTA, CDR2 FQGNSA, per germline. The CDR3 DNA sequence: TGTGCCAGCAGCTTAGAAAGGTGGGACAGGGGTGCCAATCAGCCCCAGCATTTT. Protein sequence: CASSLERWDRGANQPQHF.

V usage is TRBV7-9 and J usage is TRBJ2-1; 9 bases fit TRBD2. Trimming removed 4 bases from V and 6 bases from J; junction bases left unmatched: 16. This CDR3 region has 18 residues. Germline loops: CDR1 SEHNR, CDR2 FQNEAQ (reference sequence). Written as DNA, the CDR3 is TGTGCCAGCAGCTCAGGGACTGGCGGGAGGGCCGACCGCAATGAGCAGTTCTTC. Its protein is CASSSGTGGRADRNEQFF.

This clone showed up just a few times. The V gene is TRBV11-2, the J gene TRBJ1-5; D is unclear. The V end was cut by 1 base, the J end by 7 bases, with 8 bases between. Germline V gene lookup returns CDR1 SGHAT and CDR2 FQNNGV. CDR3 length: 13 residues. For the CDR3, the DNA is TGTGCCAGCAGCTTAGGGGCCTTACAGCCCCAGCATTTT. This sequence encodes CASSLGALQPQHF.

This rearrangement joins TRBV14 to TRBJ2-7; D is possibly TRBD1 (6 bases). The CDR3 length is 17 residues. Trimming took off 2 bases at V and 3 bases at J, with 20 bases between the two ends. CDR1 is SGHDN, CDR2 FVKESK, per germline. As DNA, the CDR3 is TGTGCCAGCAGCCAAAGTCCGGACAGCCAAAAAGACTACGAGCAGTACTTC. Amino acid sequence: CASSQSPDSQKDYEQYF.

The chain joins TRBV7-6 to TRBJ2-7; D is possibly TRBD1 (6 bases). Trimming removed 1 base at V and 7 bases at J, with 14 bases between. The CDR3 contains 14 residues. Germline CDR1 and CDR2: SGHVS and FNYEAQ. CDR3 loop: CASSLGAGVGEQYF. Here the CDR3 DNA reads TGTGCCAGCAGCTTAGGCGCAGGGGTCGGGGAGCAGTACTTC. Complete variable domain (other parts from reference TRBV7-6 and TRBJ2-7): GAGVSQSPRYKVTKRGQDVALRCDPISGHVSLYWYRQALGQGPEFLTYFNYEAQQDKSGLPNDRFSAERPEGSISTLTIQRTEQRDSAMYRCASSLGAGVGEQYFGPGTRLTVT.

The chain's CDR3 is CATSRDRQVGYTF. In DNA form, the CDR3 reads TGTGCCACCAGCAGAGATCGGCAGGTCGGCTACACCTTC. V is TRBV15 and J is TRBJ1-2; D is uncertain. This CDR3 contains 13 residues. V dropped 0 bases and J dropped 8 bases, with 10 bases sitting between them. Germline CDR1 LNHNV, CDR2 YYDKDF (reference sequence).

This chain uses TRBV9 with TRBJ2-7, with 12 bases that match TRBD2. CDR1 SGDLS and CDR2 YYNGEE come from the germline V gene. CDR3 length: 14 amino acids. Trimming at V came to 4 bases and at J to 7 bases, leaving 6 bases not matched to a gene. CDR3 nucleotide sequence: TGTGCCAGCAGCCCTAGCGGGAGGGCCGAGGAGCAGTACTTC. Its translation is CASSPSGRAEEQYF.

V gene TRBV10-1 combines with J gene TRBJ2-3; TRBD2 agrees at 7 bases. The CDR3 spans 15 residues. After removal of 3 bases from V and 1 base from J, the junction contained 4 bases not matched to a gene. Germline CDR1 is WNHNN and CDR2 is SYGVQD (reference sequence). This CDR3 reads CASSEGLVGTDTQYF. The CDR3 bases are TGCGCCAGCAGTGAAGGACTAGTCGGCACAGATACGCAGTATTTT.

CDR3 DNA sequence: TGCGCCAGCAGCGTTTCCGGGACTAGCTACAATGAGCAGTTCTTC. It codes for CASSVSGTSYNEQFF. This chain uses TRBV5-1 with TRBJ2-1, with 8 bases matching TRBD2. Germline V gene data show CDR1 as SGHRS and CDR2 as YFSETQ. V shed 4 bases, J shed 3 bases, and the junction held 6 bases outside the gene matches. The CDR3 runs 15 residues.

The CDR3: CASSGAGETQYF. Written as DNA, the CDR3 is TGTGCCAGCAGTGGGGCTGGGGAGACCCAGTACTTC. The chain couples TRBV6-6 to TRBJ2-5, with D perhaps TRBD1 (5 bases). V lost 5 bases, J lost 5 bases, and 9 bases lay in between. The CDR3 consists of 12 residues. Germline assignment: CDR1 MNHNY and CDR2 SVGAGI (reference sequence).

V is TRBV6-5 and J is TRBJ2-1; 8 bases are shared with TRBD1. CDR3 length equals 15 residues. Trimming removed 0 bases from V and 15 bases from J; junction bases left unmatched: 13. Germline V CDR1 and CDR2: MNHEY, SVGAGI. CDR3 bases: TGTGCCAGCAGTTACTCTGGGGGACAGGTAACTGAGTGGTTCTTC. The encoded protein is CASSYSGGQVTEWFF.

The chain uses TRBV30 and TRBJ1-1; D perhaps matches TRBD1 (6 bases). The CDR3 is made up of 13 amino acids. Germline V gene data show CDR1 as GTSNPN and CDR2 as SVGIG (reference sequence). V lost 4 bases, J lost 1 base, and 10 bases lay in between. The CDR3 region is CAWTRGGNTEAFF. CDR3 DNA sequence: TGTGCCTGGACCCGAGGGGGGAACACTGAAGCTTTCTTT.

CDR3: CASSGQGYSNQPQHF. CDR3 nucleotides: TGTGCCAGCAGTGGACAGGGTTACAGCAATCAGCCCCAGCATTTT. The V gene is TRBV5-6, the J gene TRBJ1-5; 8 bases agree with TRBD1. The CDR3 extends over 15 amino acids. V dropped 5 bases and J dropped 1; count of bases not matched to a gene: 5. Germline CDR1 and CDR2: SGHDT and YYEEEE.